Below are 8 T cell receptor beta chains sequenced from a single sample in a study of Graves' ophthalmopathy and Graves' hyperthyroidism. TCR beta CDR3 amplification used RNA transcripts. Second-round multiplex PCR came after a first-round RT-PCR that employed HTBI primers. Using its own MiXCR run on the multiplex PCR reads, TCRdb lists one record per CDR3 protein. In the table there are about 640,000 distinct CDR3 sequences, about 41% of which are singletons. Source material: peripheral blood. These receptors were taken from an adult man with Graves' ophthalmopathy.

The V and J genes are TRBV29-1 and TRBJ1-1; 9 nucleotides align to TRBD1. Per germline, CDR1 SQVTM and CDR2 ANQGSEA. The CDR3 spans 14 residues. V was pared by 4 bases and J by 5 bases, with 8 bases of the junction left unmatched. Written as DNA, the CDR3 is TGCAGCGTTGCCGCACAGGGGGCTTATACTGAAGCTTTCTTT. Protein product: CSVAAQGAYTEAFF.

This clonotype was seen a few times. The chain couples TRBV5-1 to TRBJ2-7; TRBD1 matches at 9 bases. Germline V lookup: CDR1 SGHRS, CDR2 YFSETQ. The V and J ends lost 3 bases and 3 bases, in that order; junction bases with no gene match: 16. The CDR3 consists of 18 residues. The CDR3 here is CASSWGGQGLLRVYEQYF. In nucleotides, the CDR3 is TGCGCCAGCAGCTGGGGGGGACAGGGCCTCCTCCGCGTCTACGAGCAGTACTTC.

The genes are TRBV27 and TRBJ2-7; 8 bases agree with TRBD2. J was trimmed by 6 bases and V by 5 bases; bases with no gene match: 15. Germline-derived CDR1 and CDR2 are MNHEY and SMNVEV (reference sequence). CDR3 length equals 16 residues. The CDR3 DNA reads as TGTGCCAGCAGTCAGATAGCGGGACCCAGTCTTTCCGAGCAGTACTTC. This gives the protein CASSQIAGPSLSEQYF.

The chain uses TRBV11-2 and TRBJ2-7; D is uncertain. Germline V gene sequence: CDR1 SGHAT, CDR2 FQNNGV. CDR3 length equals 12 residues. V was pared by 5 bases and J by 3 bases, with 8 bases between. In DNA form, the CDR3 reads TGTGCCAGCAGCGTTGTGGGCTACGAGCAGTACTTC. It is translated as CASSVVGYEQYF.

In its sample, this clonotype was seen many times. The V gene is TRBV19, the J gene TRBJ2-5; no firm D call. V lost 5 bases, J lost 2 bases, and 15 bases lay in between. The CDR3 runs to 15 residues. The germline V gene has CDR1 LNHDA and CDR2 SQIVND (reference sequence). The CDR3 DNA reads TGTGCCAGTAGTCGGTCGGCACTCCAACAAGAGACCCAGTACTTC. Protein sequence: CASSRSALQQETQYF.

This clonotype has at least ten counts. J is TRBJ2-7 and V is TRBV4-1; D ambiguous. Germline assignment: CDR1 MGHRA and CDR2 YSYEKL. V was cut by 2 bases and J by 10 bases, with 12 bases left in between. The CDR3 spans 12 residues. The CDR3, as DNA: TGCGCCAGCAGCCAATTCACTTATCAACAGTACTTC. Translating gives CASSQFTYQQYF.

This chain joins TRBV24-1 and TRBJ2-2, with D possibly TRBD1 on 6 matching bases. V lost 3 bases to trimming and J lost 8 bases, with 15 bases between them. The length of the CDR3 is 15 residues. The germline CDR1 and CDR2 sequences are KGHDR and SFDVKD. CDR3 nucleotides: TGTGCCACCAGTGATGGTCAACAGGGCTTGGGGGAGCTGTTTTTT. This translates into CATSDGQQGLGELFF.

This chain connects TRBV10-3 to TRBJ2-5, with a weak D call TRBD1 (7 bases). The assigned J gene may be wrong: the sequence end matches TRBJ2-7 better. This CDR3 comprises 13 residues. Germline lookup yields CDR1 ENHRY and CDR2 SYGVKD. The CDR3 DNA is TGTGCCATCAGTGATCAGGGGGGATACGAGCAGTACTTC. As protein: CAISDQGGYEQYF.